This T cell receptor beta chain emerged from a study of T cell clonotyping in hematopoietic cell transplantation (dated by TCRdb to about 2021). In terms of the full investigation: Recipient samples taken before transplant were obtained following cytoreduction. Patient recruitment ran from September 2015 to early 2017, and follow-up continued until late 2020 or death. The study collected 135 blood samples from approximately 35 consecutive transplant recipients and their related donors.

Findings and caveats that apply to the study as a whole: The sample size was limited and the cells went unsorted, which meant the CD4 and CD8 repertoire contributions could not be told apart. Just a small fraction of recipient repertoires overlapped with donor repertoires, and more than 95% appeared de novo at the given depth. Inverse Simpson Index values from donors and from recipients before transplant predicted broader TCR repertoire diversity after transplant. A decrease in recipient TCR diversity was observed after transplant, and a progressive increase in pathologically expanded clonotypes was seen from day 30 to day 180.

The CDR3 runs 11 residues from the cysteine to the phenylalanine. Only CDR3 DNA remains: 33 bases, in frame from the first base. Trimming removed 3 bases from V and 4 bases from J, leaving 3 bases between the germline ends. Sequences MDHEN (CDR1) and SYDVKM (CDR2) are obtained from the germline V gene. The sample's time point label, decoded: recipient sample about 28 days before transplant, after cytoreduction. Blood from recipients was drawn about 28 days before transplant and again at days 30, 100 and 180 after transplant. Nuclei Lysis Solution was used to extract genomic DNA from fresh or cryopreserved unfractionated peripheral blood mononuclear cells. Concerning this clone itself: This receptor's antigen is unknown. It has no much larger one-base neighbor in the sample; base qualities were not kept.

TCR beta CDR3 regions were amplified from genomic DNA with the immunoSEQ assay, a bias-controlled multiplex PCR using V- and J-specific primers. In a second PCR step, a proprietary barcode and Illumina adapter sequences were attached to the CDR3 amplicons. CDR3 libraries were sequenced on an Illumina MiSeq instrument. The paper's processing steps were these. Export and quality control were handled in immunoSEQ Analyzer 3.0, while downstream analyses relied on R Bioconductor and Immunarch. Only productive rearrangements in the normalized downsampled data set went into calculating the repertoire metrics. In the normalized cohort, clonotypes with more than 5 templates were defined as pathologically expanded. The Inverse Simpson Index was used to measure repertoire diversity. To capture all clonotypes, the CMV-specificity analyses were run on the non-normalized data set. The immuneACCESS repertoire file appears here via TCRdb, limited to in-frame rearrangements. These files lack a portion of the clones; in checked studies, under half of the deficit traces to unresolved V genes, and the cause of the others is not known. V and J calls and clone size are copied from that table; D and trimming were computed from the DNA. A total of about 45,000 clones appear in this sample, roughly 85% of them only once. In total, the top ten clones hold about 5.4% of the sample.

This receptor was identified in a man aged 60 to 75 with myelodysplastic syndrome. Some clones in this sample may be carry-over from other donors' samples. The chain is assembled from TRBV28 and TRBJ2-5; the D gene assignment is ambiguous. Sequences were derived from peripheral blood mononuclear cells, sampled before stem cell transplant. For the CDR3, the sequence is CASSFGETQYF. In nucleotide form, the sequence is TGTGCCAGCAGTTTTGGAGAGACCCAGTACTTC. With the portions outside the CDR3 filled from the reference TRBV28 and TRBJ2-5 genes, the complete variable region becomes DVKVTQSSRYLVKRTGEKVFLECVQDMDHENMFWYRQDPGLGLRLIYFSYDVKMKEKGDIPEGYSVSREKKERFSLILESASTNQTSMYLCASSFGETQYFGPGTRLLVL.